These 22 T cell receptor beta chains were all obtained from the same sample, sequenced in a study of glioma-infiltrating T cells (dated by TCRdb to about 2016). This sample was sequenced with an Illumina MiSeq. The iRepertoire nested amplicon-rescue multiplex PCR (arm-PCR) platform was used to amplify TCR alpha and beta CDR3 regions from RNA. TCRdb cleaned the public reads at Q25 with fastp, built clones with MiXCR and kept in-frame beta chains. Rows with a matching CDR3 protein are joined into one entry that keeps the most common DNA and genes. This sample is represented by some 110,000 distinct CDR3 sequences; approximately 23% of them were singletons. In total, the top ten clones hold roughly 15% of the sample. The specimen sequenced was glioma tissue, nonneoplastic brain tissue, or PBMCs (not recorded which). The source of these receptors is a human donor with low-grade glioma or glioblastoma, undergoing nonglioma brain surgery, or in good health (not recorded which).

There are many counts of this clonotype. The rearrangement uses TRBV5-8 and TRBJ2-7; a weak D match, TRBD1 (5 bases). CDR1 and CDR2 from the germline V gene are SGHTS and YDEGEE. V shed 4 bases and J shed 3 bases, with 11 bases lying between them. The CDR3 extends over 13 amino acids. The CDR3 DNA reads as TGTGCCAGCAGCCCCATGGACAACTACGAGCAGTACTTC. Its translation: CASSPMDNYEQYF.

The J gene is TRBJ1-4, the V gene TRBV6-5; 8 nucleotides line up with TRBD1. V shed 8 bases and J 4 bases; nucleotides not matched to a gene: 6. CDR3 length: 14 amino acids. Germline CDR1 and CDR2: MNHEY and SVGAGI. CDR3 nucleotides: TGTGCCAGCGGAAGGACAGGGATTAATGAAAAACTGTTTTTT. Translated: CASGRTGINEKLFF.

Many counts were recorded for this clonotype. This chain links TRBV7-9 with TRBJ2-3; 8 positions agree with TRBD1. V shed 3 bases and J 2 bases; nucleotides not matched to a gene: 1. Germline CDR1 SEHNR, CDR2 FQNEAQ (reference sequence). The CDR3 spans 14 residues. CDR3 nucleotide sequence: TGTGCCAGCAGCTTGGGACAGGTCACAGATACGCAGTATTTT. This encodes CASSLGQVTDTQYF.

Ten or more counts support this clonotype. V usage is TRBV6-1 and J usage is TRBJ2-1, with TRBD2 matching 10 bases. Germline CDR1 is MNHNS and CDR2 is SASEGT. V trimming: 6 bases; J trimming: 1 base; junction bases outside the gene matches: 3. The CDR3 is 15 amino acids. Here the CDR3 DNA reads TGTGCCAGCAGAGGAGCGGGGGGGTCCTACAATGAGCAGTTCTTC. It specifies CASRGAGGSYNEQFF.

This clonotype came up a few times. This chain joins TRBV3-1 and TRBJ2-5; D remains unclear. Trimming stripped 6 bases from V and 5 bases from J, with 10 bases between. Germline V gives CDR1 LGHDT, CDR2 YNNKEL (reference sequence). This CDR3 has 12 residues. CDR3 loop: CASSFRAETQYF. For the CDR3, the DNA is TGTGCCAGCAGTTTCAGAGCGGAGACCCAGTACTTC.

This clonotype came up many times. The chain recombines TRBV2 with TRBJ2-7; 7 bases map to TRBD1. The CDR3 is 14 residues long. V was clipped by 6 bases and J by 5 bases; unmatched bases: 10. The germline CDR1 and CDR2 sequences are SNHLY and FYNNEI. The CDR3 protein is CASSADRVSHEQYF. The DNA of the CDR3 is TGTGCCAGCAGCGCCGACAGGGTAAGCCACGAGCAGTACTTC.

Comment on this clonotype: A much larger clone sits a single nucleotide away, making a read error possible. The rearrangement links TRBV7-8 to TRBJ1-5, with D hard to call. This CDR3 comprises 16 residues. Looked up from germline, CDR1 is SGHVS and CDR2 is FQNEAQ. CDR3: CAGSFGPVSSNQPQHF. The DNA of the CDR3 is TGTGCCGGCAGCTTTGGGCCAGTTAGTAGCAATCAGCCCCAGCATTTT.

This clonotype was counted ten times or more. The chain uses TRBV6-4 and TRBJ2-3, with no clear D. V gave up 0 bases and J gave up 9 bases, with 13 bases separating them. CDR1 and CDR2 (germline): MRHNA, SNTAGT. The CDR3 runs 14 residues. The CDR3 bases are TGTGCCAGCAGTGACTCGAGCAGAGGTCCAACGCAGTATTTT. Translation gives CASSDSSRGPTQYF.

Many counts were recorded for this clonotype. J is TRBJ1-3 and V is TRBV4-1, with no clear D. The CDR3 runs to 16 residues. V lost 6 bases and J 0 bases, leaving 15 bases between the germline ends. The germline V gene encodes CDR1 MGHRA and CDR2 YSYEKL. CDR3 nucleotide sequence: TGCGCCAGCAGGCTCCTCTCGGGAGACTCTGGAAACACCATATATTTT. It specifies CASRLLSGDSGNTIYF.

Concerning this clonotype: This could be a read error, since a much larger clone is one nucleotide away. The rearrangement uses TRBV29-1 and TRBJ2-6, with TRBD1 identical over 7 bases. This CDR3 is built from 13 residues. Germline loops: CDR1 SQVTM, CDR2 ANQGSEA. The CDR3 bases are TGCAGCGTCACAGGGGCAGGGGGCAACGTCCTGACTTTC. This translates into CSVTGAGGNVLTF.

CDR3 protein: CASSEWFAGPQHF. As DNA, the CDR3 is TGTGCCAGCAGTGAATGGTTCGCAGGCCCCCAGCATTTT. V and J are TRBV25-1 and TRBJ1-5; D call uncertain. The CDR3 spans 13 residues. V was pared by 1 base and J by 10 bases, with 11 bases between. CDR1 is MGHDK and CDR2 is SYGVNS in the germline V gene.

This clonotype was recorded once. The gene calls are TRBV20-1 and TRBJ1-1; TRBD1 agrees at 7 bases. The germline CDR1 and CDR2 sequences are DFQATT and SNEGSKA (reference sequence). After removal of 6 bases from V and 11 bases from J, the junction contained 15 bases not matched to a gene. The CDR3 is made up of 13 amino acids. CDR3 bases: TGCAGTGCCACCGGACAGGTTACAACTGCCGCTTTCTTT. Translating it yields CSATGQVTTAAFF.

The genes are TRBV7-2 and TRBJ2-4, with 7 bases matching TRBD2. The CDR3 loop spans 17 amino acids. V trimming: 4 bases; J trimming: 7 bases; junction bases outside the gene matches: 16. From germline, CDR1 is SGHTA and CDR2 FQGNSA. As DNA, the CDR3 is TGTGCCAGCAGCTGGCGGGTGGCAGGGACTATAGAGAACATTCAGTACTTC. Amino acids: CASSWRVAGTIENIQYF.

This clonotype was counted ten times or more. This chain connects TRBV28 to TRBJ2-4; 7 bases are shared with TRBD2. The germline V gene has CDR1 MDHEN and CDR2 SYDVKM. V shed 6 bases and J 0 bases; nucleotides not matched to a gene: 8. The CDR3 extends over 16 amino acids. The CDR3 here is CASSSTSDPAKNIQYF. CDR3 bases: TGTGCCAGCAGCTCCACTAGCGACCCAGCCAAAAACATTCAGTACTTC.

Ten or more counts support this clonotype. This chain connects TRBV7-9 to TRBJ1-2, with 7 bases identical to TRBD1. This CDR3 contains 14 residues. The J segment lost 4 bases and the V segment lost 4 bases, leaving 6 bases of the junction unmatched. Germline V lookup: CDR1 SEHNR, CDR2 FQNEAQ (reference sequence). The CDR3 DNA reads as TGTGCCAGCAGCTCGGGGGGGACAGCCTATGGCTACACCTTC. It encodes CASSSGGTAYGYTF.

This clonotype was counted ten times or more. The rearrangement joins TRBV19 to TRBJ2-2, with 8 bases that match TRBD2. CDR1 is LNHDA, CDR2 SQIVND, per germline (reference sequence). The V and J ends lost 2 bases and 7 bases, in that order; junction bases with no gene match: 9. CDR3 length equals 16 residues. The CDR3 DNA follows: TGTGCCAGTAGTATACCGGGACTAGATTTAGTCGGGGAGCTGTTTTTT. Protein product: CASSIPGLDLVGELFF.

This clonotype was counted at least ten times. The CDR3 is CASSLAAGQPQHF. DNA for the CDR3: TGTGCCAGCAGCTTAGCAGCAGGACAGCCCCAGCATTTT. The chain employs TRBV11-2 and TRBJ1-5; D gene uncertain. The germline V and J ends were trimmed by 1 base and 7 bases, with 8 bases remaining between them. CDR1 is SGHAT and CDR2 is FQNNGV in the germline V gene. The CDR3 has 13 amino acids.

This clonotype was counted at least ten times. The rearrangement links TRBV19 to TRBJ2-1; 11 bases fit TRBD2. This CDR3 comprises 17 residues. V was pared by 5 bases and J by 8 bases, with 14 bases of the junction left unmatched. CDR1 LNHDA and CDR2 SQIVND come from the germline V gene (reference sequence). CDR3: CASSGPPGLAVADEQFF. The CDR3 nucleotides are TGTGCCAGTAGTGGCCCCCCGGGACTAGCGGTAGCGGATGAGCAGTTCTTC.

Many counts were recorded for this clonotype. The V call is TRBV19, the J call TRBJ2-1; the D is unclear. The germline gives CDR1 LNHDA, CDR2 SQIVND (reference sequence). V gave up 10 bases and J gave up 4 bases, with 8 bases separating them. This CDR3 comprises 11 residues. CDR3 sequence: CATQVYNEQFF. The DNA for the CDR3 is TGTGCCACCCAGGTTTACAATGAGCAGTTCTTC. The full variable domain, rest sourced from reference TRBV19 and TRBJ2-1, is DGGITQSPKYLFRKEGQNVTLSCEQNLNHDAMYWYRQDPGQGLRLIYYSQIVNDFQKGDIAEGYSVSREKKESFPLTVTSAQKNPTAFYLCATQVYNEQFFGPGTRLTVL.

The rearrangement uses TRBV10-3 and TRBJ2-2, with 8 positions matching TRBD1. The CDR3 is made up of 14 amino acids. V dropped 8 bases and J dropped 5; count of bases not matched to a gene: 7. Germline V CDR1 and CDR2: ENHRY, SYGVKD. CDR3 nucleotide sequence: TGTGCCATCCGGGACAGGTGTGAGACCGGGGAGCTGTTTTTT. Its protein product is CAIRDRCETGELFF.

Points on this clonotype: A much bigger clone sits one base away, suggesting this may be a read error. The chain couples TRBV27 to TRBJ2-1; 13 nucleotides match TRBD2. CDR1 MNHEY and CDR2 SMNVEV come from the germline V gene (reference sequence). V dropped 8 bases and J dropped 8; count of bases not matched to a gene: 24. The length of the CDR3 is 20 residues. In DNA, the CDR3 is TGTGCCAGCCGATCAATCCCCGGGACTAGCGGGATGCCGGCGGGGGATGAGCAGTTCTTC. It specifies CASRSIPGTSGMPAGDEQFF.

This clonotype was counted a few times. The CDR3 spells CATSGTPSIEQYF. CDR3 DNA sequence: TGTGCCACCTCCGGGACACCGTCCATCGAGCAGTACTTC. The rearrangement links TRBV24-1 to TRBJ2-7; D may be TRBD1 (6 bases). Germline assignment: CDR1 KGHDR and CDR2 SFDVKD. This CDR3 region has 13 residues. Trimming cost V 9 bases and J 6 bases, with 17 bases left between them.